Following are 17 T cell receptor beta chains from one sample sequenced in a study of T cells in Graves' hyperthyroidism and ophthalmopathy. Amplified regions were TCR beta CDR3 sequences from RNA transcripts. First-round RT-PCR of the TCR CDR3 relied on the HTBI primer set. TCRdb reprocessed the multiplex PCR reads via MiXCR and lists one record per CDR3 protein. This table has 560,000 or so distinct CDR3 sequences, just over 45% appearing once. Sequencing was carried out using peripheral blood or thyroid tissue (not recorded which). Receptors originate from a woman under 30 with Graves' hyperthyroidism.

The genes are TRBV10-2 and TRBJ2-5; D could derive from TRBD1 or TRBD2 (5 bases each). CDR1 and CDR2 (germline): WSHSY, SAAADI. Trimming shortened V by 11 bases and J by 5 bases, and 21 bases separated the two germline ends. The CDR3 is 14 amino acids. In DNA form, the CDR3 reads TGCGCCTCCCATGAGGGGTCCGGGCGGGAGACCCAGTACTTC. Translating gives CASHEGSGRETQYF.

This clonotype was seen a few times. The gene calls are TRBV2 and TRBJ2-7; tentative D call: TRBD2 (6 bases). This CDR3 has 14 residues. The germline gives CDR1 SNHLY, CDR2 FYNNEI. The V gene lost 7 bases and the J gene lost 2 bases, with 15 bases spanning the gap. CDR3 in amino acids: CASTQGRGPYEQYF. For the CDR3, the DNA is TGTGCCAGCACCCAAGGGCGGGGCCCCTACGAGCAGTACTTC.

This clonotype was seen ten or more times. V gene TRBV2 combines with J gene TRBJ1-5; no reliable D call. Germline V gives CDR1 SNHLY, CDR2 FYNNEI. The germline V and J ends were trimmed by 2 bases and 5 bases, with 10 bases remaining between them. This CDR3 spans 14 amino acids. This CDR3 reads CASSEPASDQPQHF. As DNA, the CDR3 is TGTGCCAGCAGTGAACCCGCCAGTGATCAGCCCCAGCATTTT. Complete variable domain (other parts from reference TRBV2 and TRBJ1-5): EPEVTQTPSHQVTQMGQEVILRCVPISNHLYFYWYRQILGQKVEFLVSFYNNEISEKSEIFDDQFSVERPDGSNFTLKIRSTKLEDSAMYFCASSEPASDQPQHFGDGTRLSIL.

This sequence joins TRBV12-3 or TRBV12-4 and TRBJ1-1; unclear D gene. The CDR3 totals 11 residues. The V gene lost 7 bases and the J gene lost 2 bases, with 5 bases spanning the gap. Written as DNA, the CDR3 is TGTGCCAGCAATTCTAACACTGAAGCTTTCTTT. Translation: CASNSNTEAFF.

The chain joins TRBV20-1 to TRBJ1-1; 7 nucleotides match TRBD1. V lost 0 bases, J lost 4 bases, and 8 bases stayed unmatched. Germline V lookup: CDR1 DFQATT, CDR2 SNEGSKA (reference sequence). The CDR3 is made up of 15 amino acids. CDR3 in amino acids: CSARDYDRVLTEAFF. The CDR3 DNA reads TGCAGTGCTAGAGATTACGACAGGGTCCTCACTGAAGCTTTCTTT.

The chain combines TRBV7-9 with TRBJ1-6, with D possibly matching TRBD1 (6 bases). This CDR3 comprises 14 residues. V dropped 4 bases and J dropped 14 bases, with 18 bases sitting between them. The V gene's germline CDR1 is SEHNR and CDR2 FQNEAQ (reference sequence). Written as DNA, the CDR3 is TGTGCCAGCAGCTCAGAGCCAGGGGTATCAACCCTCCACTTT. Its protein is CASSSEPGVSTLHF.

The table lists this clonotype with a few counts. The V and J genes are TRBV13 and TRBJ1-5; 8 nucleotides match TRBD1. Germline trimming cut 7 bases from V and 4 bases from J; bases unmatched to any gene: 3. This CDR3 region has 13 residues. Germline CDR1 PRHDT, CDR2 FYEKMQ (reference sequence). The CDR3 DNA follows: TGTGCCAGCACCAGACAGGGGAATCAGCCCCAGCATTTT. Amino acids: CASTRQGNQPQHF.

This chain connects TRBV7-9 to TRBJ2-7, with 8 nucleotides matching TRBD1. The CDR3 loop spans 14 amino acids. The ends lost 5 bases at V and 3 bases at J; junction bases unmatched: 6. Germline values: CDR1 SEHNR, CDR2 FQNEAQ (reference sequence). The CDR3 DNA reads TGTGCCAGCAGCCCGGACAGGGAAAGCTACGAGCAGTACTTC. Residues: CASSPDRESYEQYF.

This clonotype was seen a single time. This sequence joins TRBV25-1 and TRBJ1-2; TRBD1 matches 7 bases. The CDR3 extends over 14 amino acids. Germline V gene data show CDR1 as MGHDK and CDR2 as SYGVNS. V was clipped by 3 bases and J by 8 bases; unmatched bases: 9. CDR3 amino acids: CASSDLRGGDGYTF. The CDR3 bases are TGTGCCAGCAGTGATCTCCGAGGGGGCGACGGCTACACCTTC.

The chain carries TRBV10-3 and TRBJ2-7; 7 bases match TRBD2. This CDR3 has 12 amino acids. Trimming cost V 10 bases and J 3 bases; bases outside gene matches: 6. From germline, CDR1 is ENHRY and CDR2 SYGVKD. The CDR3 here is CATGGGLYEQYF. The CDR3 coding sequence is TGTGCCACCGGGGGAGGGCTCTACGAGCAGTACTTC.

The chain has TRBV10-3 and TRBJ1-5, with 8 bases matching TRBD1. Unmatched junction bases numbered 2, after V lost 2 bases and J lost 5 bases. The CDR3 has 14 amino acids. Germline lookup yields CDR1 ENHRY and CDR2 SYGVKD. CDR3 residues: CAISEATGDQPQHF. The DNA for the CDR3 is TGTGCCATCAGTGAGGCGACAGGGGATCAGCCCCAGCATTTT.

This chain uses TRBV20-1 with TRBJ2-7; 11 bases agree with TRBD2. Germline CDR1 reads DFQATT; CDR2 reads SNEGSKA (reference sequence). Trimming removed 6 bases from V and 4 bases from J; junction bases left unmatched: 8. There are 14 residues in the CDR3. The CDR3 region is CSAQGTSGQYEQYF. CDR3 sequence (DNA): TGCAGTGCCCAAGGGACTAGCGGACAGTACGAGCAGTACTTC.

This clonotype was found many times. The chain links TRBV15 to TRBJ2-5, with D perhaps matching TRBD2 (7 bases). V dropped 0 bases and J dropped 5 bases, with 13 bases sitting between them. This CDR3 has 15 residues. The germline CDR1 and CDR2 sequences are LNHNV and YYDKDF (reference sequence). The CDR3 DNA reads as TGTGCCACCAGCAGAGATCGGGGGGCCCGGGAGACCCAGTACTTC. Amino acids: CATSRDRGARETQYF.

The chain uses TRBV11-2 and TRBJ1-5, with unresolved D. From germline, CDR1 is SGHAT and CDR2 FQNNGV. Trimming took 5 bases from V and 7 from J, leaving 12 bases between them. The CDR3 runs 13 residues. CDR3 nucleotide sequence: TGTGCCAGCAGCCGGGCCCCCCGCCAGCCCCAGCATTTT. It specifies CASSRAPRQPQHF.

This clonotype was seen a few times. The chain joins TRBV14 to TRBJ1-2; the D gene is possibly TRBD1 (6 bases). The CDR3 sequence is 14 residues long. V gave up 1 base and J gave up 4 bases, with 10 bases separating them. CDR1 SGHDN and CDR2 FVKESK come from the germline V gene. The CDR3 region is CASSQVAGVYGYTF. The CDR3 DNA reads as TGTGCCAGCAGCCAAGTTGCAGGGGTCTATGGCTACACCTTC. The variable domain in full, completed from reference TRBV14 and TRBJ1-2, reads EAGVTQFPSHSVIEKGQTVTLRCDPISGHDNLYWYRRVMGKEIKFLLHFVKESKQDESGMPNNRFLAERTGGTYSTLKVQPAELEDSGVYFCASSQVAGVYGYTFGSGTRLTVV.

The chain links TRBV12-3 or TRBV12-4 to TRBJ2-5, with 8 bases fitting TRBD1. J gave up 0 bases and V 10 bases, and 7 bases lay outside the gene matches. This CDR3 has 14 amino acids. CDR3 in amino acids: CAIRGTGDQETQYF. CDR3 nucleotide sequence: TGTGCCATCAGGGGGACAGGTGACCAAGAGACCCAGTACTTC.

The chain's CDR3 is CASAPSTGRNTGELFF. CDR3 bases: TGTGCCAGTGCCCCATCGACAGGTCGGAACACCGGGGAGCTGTTTTTT. This chain connects TRBV19 to TRBJ2-2; perhaps TRBD1 as D (6 bases). CDR1 LNHDA and CDR2 SQIVND come from the germline V gene (reference sequence). Trimming removed 8 bases at V and 1 base at J, with 17 bases between. The length of the CDR3 is 16 residues.